These 30 T cell receptor beta chains originate from one sample sequenced in a study of regulatory T cells. The primer mix had 52 TRBV and 13 TRBJ primers. Libraries were prepared by immunoSEQ multiplex PCR; TCRdb keeps only in-frame clonotypes and omits some of them. The table shows about 18,000 clones, with roughly 82% occurring only once. Which antigens these TCRs recognize remains unknown. Broader study findings: Hydrophobic residues at CDR3 positions 6 and 7 were enriched in conventional CD4+ T cells of CD3G-deficient patients.

Material for sequencing was conventional CD4+ T cells sorted from blood. The receptors come from a person aged 30-39 years with CD3G deficiency.

The V and J genes are TRBV6-6 and TRBJ1-4; no clear D. Looked up from germline, CDR1 is MNHNY and CDR2 is SVGAGI (reference sequence). CDR3 length: 13 residues. Trimming removed 5 bases at V and 8 bases at J, with 12 bases between. CDR3 sequence (DNA): TGTGCCAGCAGTCGGTCCCAAGGGGAAAAACTGTTTTTT. Its protein product is CASSRSQGEKLFF.

This rearrangement joins TRBV28 to TRBJ1-2; no firm D call. The CDR3 covers 14 residues. V gave up 6 bases and J gave up 4 bases, with 15 bases separating them. Germline CDR1 reads MDHEN; CDR2 reads SYDVKM. The CDR3 region is CASSPPPPVYGYTF. The DNA of the CDR3 is TGTGCCAGCAGCCCCCCCCCTCCTGTCTATGGCTACACCTTC.

This chain joins TRBV7-8 and TRBJ2-6; 10 bases match TRBD1. The CDR3 has 18 residues. V lost 2 bases to trimming and J lost 2 bases; unmatched junction nucleotides: 6. CDR1 and CDR2 (germline): SGHVS, FQNEAQ. The CDR3 region has the DNA TGTGCCAGCAGCTTACGGGGACAGGGGAGTCCTGGGGCCAACGTCCTGACTTTC. Its translation is CASSLRGQGSPGANVLTF.

This clone was seen just once. The rearrangement uses TRBV6-1 and TRBJ1-2, with D possibly being TRBD1 (6 bases). V shed 3 bases and J shed 8 bases, with 13 bases lying between them. The germline gives CDR1 MNHNS, CDR2 SASEGT. This CDR3 spans 13 amino acids. CDR3 in DNA: TGTGCCAGCAGTGAGTTATACAGGGACGGCTACACCTTC. This sequence encodes CASSELYRDGYTF.

The genes are TRBV19 and TRBJ1-1; 7 bases match TRBD1. Trimming cost V 3 bases and J 5 bases; bases outside gene matches: 9. CDR1 is LNHDA and CDR2 is SQIVND in the germline V gene (reference sequence). This CDR3 has 15 residues. For the CDR3, the DNA is TGTGCCAGTAGTATGTGGACAGGAGGTAGGACTGAAGCTTTCTTT. Protein: CASSMWTGGRTEAFF.

This chain connects TRBV5-1 to TRBJ2-2; 7 bases map to TRBD1. V lost 3 bases, J lost 1 base, and 3 bases stayed unmatched. This CDR3 has 15 residues. The germline V gene has CDR1 SGHRS and CDR2 YFSETQ. This CDR3 is CASSWGQLNTGELFF. The DNA for the CDR3 is TGCGCCAGCAGCTGGGGACAGCTGAACACCGGGGAGCTGTTTTTT.

The rearrangement joins TRBV6-1 to TRBJ1-5; D not resolved. V was pared by 6 bases and J by 0 bases, with 6 bases between. Germline CDR1 and CDR2: MNHNS and SASEGT. This CDR3 has 13 residues. The CDR3 DNA sequence: TGTGCCAGCAGCCCCAATAGCAATCAGCCCCAGCATTTT. Amino acid sequence: CASSPNSNQPQHF.

The chain has TRBV28 and TRBJ2-2, with no clear D. With 6 bases removed from V and 3 bases from J, the gap between germline ends came to 8 bases. Germline V gene sequence: CDR1 MDHEN, CDR2 SYDVKM. The CDR3 has 13 amino acids. The CDR3 spells CASSLTYTGELFF. The CDR3 nucleotides read TGTGCCAGCAGCCTCACGTACACCGGGGAGCTGTTTTTT.

The rearrangement links TRBV11-2 to TRBJ2-4, with D possibly matching TRBD1 (6 bases). Trimming shortened V by 0 bases and J by 2 bases, and 17 bases separated the two germline ends. Germline V gene sequence: CDR1 SGHAT, CDR2 FQNNGV. The CDR3 has 18 amino acids. This chain's CDR3 is CASSLDGGRVVSKNIQYF. The DNA of the CDR3 is TGTGCCAGCAGCTTAGATGGGGGCAGGGTAGTTTCCAAAAACATTCAGTACTTC.

This chain joins TRBV6-1 and TRBJ2-2, with a possible D match to TRBD1 (5 bases). Looked up from germline, CDR1 is MNHNS and CDR2 is SASEGT. V was clipped by 6 bases and J by 2 bases, with 10 bases between them. This CDR3 comprises 14 residues. The CDR3 DNA sequence: TGTGCCAGCAGGAGGCAGGGCAACACCGGGGAGCTGTTTTTT. Its protein is CASRRQGNTGELFF.

The chain uses TRBV19 and TRBJ1-2; TRBD1 might be the D (5 bases). The CDR3 runs to 15 residues. Germline assignment: CDR1 LNHDA and CDR2 SQIVND (reference sequence). V shed 2 bases and J shed 4 bases, with 14 bases lying between them. The CDR3 here is CASSISGRGAYGYTF. CDR3 nucleotide sequence: TGTGCCAGTAGTATATCAGGGAGAGGGGCCTATGGCTACACCTTC.

This chain uses TRBV28 with TRBJ2-1; D might be TRBD2 (5 bases). Germline CDR1 is MDHEN and CDR2 is SYDVKM. The CDR3 is made up of 14 amino acids. The V gene lost 11 bases and the J gene lost 4 bases, with 18 bases spanning the gap. The CDR3 reads CASLGRAPYNEQFF. The CDR3 nucleotides read TGTGCCTCGCTAGGGCGGGCCCCATACAATGAGCAGTTCTTC.

As DNA, the CDR3 is TGTGCCAGCAGCCAAAACAGGGGAATTGGCTATGGCTACACCTTC. Residues: CASSQNRGIGYGYTF. The chain joins TRBV7-2 to TRBJ1-2, with 7 nucleotides matching TRBD1. Looked up from germline, CDR1 is SGHTA and CDR2 is FQGNSA. The CDR3 has 15 residues. Unmatched junction bases numbered 10, after V lost 5 bases and J lost 4 bases.

The rearrangement uses TRBV5-5 and TRBJ2-7; TRBD1 matches 9 bases. With V trimmed by 1 base and J by 7 bases, 9 bases remained unmatched. The germline gives CDR1 SGHKS, CDR2 YYEKEE (reference sequence). This CDR3 comprises 15 residues. CDR3 region: CASSLTGTGWREQYF. CDR3 nucleotide sequence: TGTGCCAGCAGCTTGACCGGGACAGGGTGGAGGGAGCAGTACTTC. The entire variable domain, with the rest obtained from reference TRBV5-5 and TRBJ2-7, is as follows: DAGVTQSPTHLIKTRGQQVTLRCSPISGHKSVSWYQQVLGQGPQFIFQYYEKEERGRGNFPDRFSARQFPNYSSELNVNALLLGDSALYLCASSLTGTGWREQYFGPGTRLTVT.

The chain is built from TRBV28 and TRBJ1-5; tentative D call: TRBD1 (6 bases). The ends were cut back, 1 base at V and 4 bases at J, with 14 bases in the middle. Germline V CDR1 and CDR2: MDHEN, SYDVKM. The CDR3 totals 16 residues. The DNA for the CDR3 is TGTGCCAGCAGTTTATATTGGACAGCAGTGAATCAGCCCCAGCATTTT. Amino acids: CASSLYWTAVNQPQHF.

The chain employs TRBV7-9 and TRBJ1-1; D uncertain. The CDR3 extends over 13 amino acids. Trimming took 4 bases from V and 1 from J, leaving 7 bases between them. CDR1 is SEHNR, CDR2 FQNEAQ, per germline (reference sequence). CDR3 bases: TGTGCCAGCAGCTCCAGAGGGAACACTGAAGCTTTCTTT. It encodes CASSSRGNTEAFF. Combining the CDR3 with reference TRBV7-9 and TRBJ1-1 gives the whole variable domain DTGVSQNPRHKITKRGQNVTFRCDPISEHNRLYWYRQTLGQGPEFLTYFQNEAQLEKSRLLSDRFSAERPKGSFSTLEIQRTEQGDSAMYLCASSSRGNTEAFFGQGTRLTVV.

The rearrangement links TRBV5-1 to TRBJ1-1; D remains unclear. In germline, CDR1 is SGHRS, CDR2 YFSETQ. This CDR3 is 15 amino acids long. The V end was cut by 0 bases, the J end by 1 base, with 10 bases between. The CDR3 nucleotides are TGCGCCAGCAGCTTGGAGGGTGTCCCGAACACTGAAGCTTTCTTT. Protein: CASSLEGVPNTEAFF.

The rearrangement uses TRBV5-1 and TRBJ1-3, with 9 nucleotides matching TRBD1. The V gene end was trimmed by 4 bases and the J gene end by 3 bases; junction bases not matched to a gene: 8. CDR1 and CDR2 (germline): SGHRS, YFSETQ. CDR3 length equals 16 residues. CDR3 region: CASSTGGALSGNTIYF. The CDR3 bases are TGCGCCAGCAGCACAGGGGGCGCTCTAAGTGGAAACACCATATATTTT.

This chain links TRBV20-1 with TRBJ2-4; D is possibly TRBD1 (5 bases). V lost 3 bases and J 6 bases, leaving 6 bases between the germline ends. Germline V gene data show CDR1 as DFQATT and CDR2 as SNEGSKA (reference sequence). CDR3 length: 11 residues. DNA for the CDR3: TGCAGTGCTAGTAGGGGAAACATTCAGTACTTC. Translated: CSASRGNIQYF.

V usage is TRBV30 and J usage is TRBJ2-3; 10 bases align to TRBD2. This CDR3 has 16 amino acids. The J segment lost 6 bases and the V segment lost 1 base, leaving 10 bases of the junction unmatched. CDR1 and CDR2 from the germline V gene are GTSNPN and SVGIG (reference sequence). The chain's CDR3 is CAWSDGLAGDGDTQYF. DNA of the CDR3: TGTGCCTGGAGTGATGGCCTAGCGGGAGATGGCGATACGCAGTATTTT.

Points on this clone: At one end, the junction sequence differs from germline, possibly due to a read error. V gene TRBV5-1 combines with J gene TRBJ1-2; 10 bases are a match to TRBD1. This CDR3 has 14 residues. The V gene's germline CDR1 is SGHRS and CDR2 YFSETQ. The CDR3 nucleotides are TGCGCCAGCAGATTGGGACAGGGGACTTATGGCTACACCTTC. Its protein product is CASRLGQGTYGYTF.

V is TRBV20-1 and J is TRBJ1-2; a weak D match, TRBD1 (5 bases). The V end lost 5 bases, the J end lost 8 bases, and 12 bases lay between the germline ends. Germline CDR1 DFQATT, CDR2 SNEGSKA (reference sequence). The CDR3 length is 11 residues. The CDR3 spells CSAQTVGGYTF. The CDR3 coding sequence is TGCAGTGCTCAGACAGTCGGCGGCTACACCTTC.

The genes are TRBV5-1 and TRBJ1-1, with 7 bases aligning to TRBD1. Trimming removed 2 bases from V and 0 bases from J; junction bases left unmatched: 4. The CDR3 runs to 15 residues. CDR1 is SGHRS, CDR2 YFSETQ, per germline. This chain's CDR3 is CASSFGTVMNTEAFF. CDR3 in DNA: TGCGCCAGCAGCTTCGGGACAGTGATGAACACTGAAGCTTTCTTT.

This clone was counted a single time. V is TRBV6-1 and J is TRBJ2-5; 7 bases line up with TRBD2. The DNA matches TRBJ2-7 better at its end, which makes the J call doubtful. Per the germline V gene, CDR1 is MNHNS and CDR2 is SASEGT. The CDR3 contains 14 residues. The CDR3 spells CASSVGRGTYEQYF. CDR3 nucleotides: TGTGCCAGCAGCGTGGGGCGGGGGACCTACGAGCAGTACTTC.

The chain recombines TRBV19 with TRBJ2-2; 7 nucleotides agree with TRBD2. The J segment lost 3 bases and the V segment lost 6 bases, leaving 7 bases of the junction unmatched. Germline CDR1 reads LNHDA; CDR2 reads SQIVND (reference sequence). This CDR3 has 15 residues. CDR3 loop: CASRELAMDTGELFF. As DNA, the CDR3 is TGTGCCAGTAGGGAACTAGCGATGGACACCGGGGAGCTGTTTTTT.

This sequence joins TRBV7-9 and TRBJ2-7, with D tentatively TRBD1 (5 bases). The CDR3 runs 15 residues. CDR1 is SEHNR and CDR2 is FQNEAQ in the germline V gene (reference sequence). Trimming shortened V by 1 base and J by 4 bases, and 14 bases separated the two germline ends. This CDR3 reads CASSLGQPGSYEQYF. In nucleotides, the CDR3 is TGTGCCAGCAGCTTAGGACAGCCAGGGTCATACGAGCAGTACTTC.

The rearrangement joins TRBV6-5 to TRBJ1-2, with a weak D call TRBD1 (5 bases). V lost 6 bases, J lost 2 bases, and 7 bases lay in between. Germline loops: CDR1 MNHEY, CDR2 SVGAGI. This CDR3 has 12 residues. CDR3 nucleotide sequence: TGTGCCAGCAGGGACATCAACTATGGCTACACCTTC. It yields the protein CASRDINYGYTF.

The V call is TRBV7-9, the J call TRBJ2-1, with D unresolved. Between the trimmed V and J ends, which lost 1 base and 9 bases, there was a span of 7 bases. This CDR3 is built from 12 residues. CDR1 is SEHNR and CDR2 is FQNEAQ in the germline V gene (reference sequence). The CDR3 here is CASSLVGFEQFF. In DNA form, the CDR3 reads TGTGCCAGCAGCTTAGTGGGTTTTGAGCAGTTCTTC.

This clone was picked up one time. CDR3 protein: CASSHSRYNEQFF. CDR3 bases: TGTGCCAGCAGCCATTCCCGGTACAATGAGCAGTTCTTC. The chain is built from TRBV27 and TRBJ2-1; no clear D. The CDR3 spans 13 residues. The ends were cut back, 6 bases at V and 4 bases at J, with 10 bases in the middle. Germline V gives CDR1 MNHEY, CDR2 SMNVEV (reference sequence).

The chain couples TRBV5-5 to TRBJ2-3, with 10 bases aligning to TRBD1. The V gene end was trimmed by 4 bases and the J gene end by 5 bases; junction bases not matched to a gene: 10. CDR3 length equals 16 residues. In germline, CDR1 is SGHKS, CDR2 YYEKEE (reference sequence). DNA of the CDR3: TGTGCCAGCAGCGTGGGGGACAGGGGAACTGGAGATACGCAGTATTTT. Translating gives CASSVGDRGTGDTQYF. The whole variable domain, filled in from reference TRBV5-5 and TRBJ2-3, reads DAGVTQSPTHLIKTRGQQVTLRCSPISGHKSVSWYQQVLGQGPQFIFQYYEKEERGRGNFPDRFSARQFPNYSSELNVNALLLGDSALYLCASSVGDRGTGDTQYFGPGTRLTVL.